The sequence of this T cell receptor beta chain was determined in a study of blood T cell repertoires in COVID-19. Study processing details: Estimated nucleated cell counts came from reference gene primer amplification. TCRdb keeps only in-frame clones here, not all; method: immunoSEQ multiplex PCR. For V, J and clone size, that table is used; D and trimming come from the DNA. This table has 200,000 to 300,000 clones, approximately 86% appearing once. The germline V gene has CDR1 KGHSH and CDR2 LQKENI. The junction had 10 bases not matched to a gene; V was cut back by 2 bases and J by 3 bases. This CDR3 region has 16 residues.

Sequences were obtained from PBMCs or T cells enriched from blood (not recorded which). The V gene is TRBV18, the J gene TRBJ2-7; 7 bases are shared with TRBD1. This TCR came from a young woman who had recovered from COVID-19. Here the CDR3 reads CASSPGSAGGLYEQYF. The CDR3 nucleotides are TGTGCCAGCTCACCAGGGTCGGCAGGGGGTCTCTACGAGCAGTACTTC. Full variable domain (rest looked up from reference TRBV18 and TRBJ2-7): NAGVMQNPRHLVRRRGQEARLRCSPMKGHSHVYWYRQLPEEGLKFMVYLQKENIIDESGMPKERFSAEFPKEGPSILRIQQVVRGDSAAYFCASSPGSAGGLYEQYFGPGTRLTVT.